This T cell receptor (beta chain) emerged from a study of T cells in Graves' hyperthyroidism and ophthalmopathy. Study-level findings and limits: Blood also showed most of the thyroid clonotypes that were expanded above 0.001.

Concerning this clonotype: Its antigen is not identified. The germline gene is not matched at one end of the junction; a read error may be the cause.

CDR3 length: 13 residues. CDR1 is MNHEY, CDR2 SMNVEV, per germline (reference sequence). RNA transcripts gave rise to amplified TCR beta CDR3 regions. The study used the HTBI primer set for a first-round RT-PCR of the TCR CDR3. Each CDR3 protein is one row after TCRdb ran MiXCR on the multiplex PCR reads. The repertoire holds hundreds of thousands of distinct CDR3 sequences, with 13% to 15% as singletons. The sequencing input was blood. The TCR comes from a middle-aged woman with Graves' hyperthyroidism. The rearrangement uses TRBV27 and TRBJ2-7; the D is unclear. CDR3 amino acids: CASSSGLSYEQCF. DNA of the CDR3: TGTGCCAGCAGTTCGGGTCTTTCATACGAGCAGTGCTTC.